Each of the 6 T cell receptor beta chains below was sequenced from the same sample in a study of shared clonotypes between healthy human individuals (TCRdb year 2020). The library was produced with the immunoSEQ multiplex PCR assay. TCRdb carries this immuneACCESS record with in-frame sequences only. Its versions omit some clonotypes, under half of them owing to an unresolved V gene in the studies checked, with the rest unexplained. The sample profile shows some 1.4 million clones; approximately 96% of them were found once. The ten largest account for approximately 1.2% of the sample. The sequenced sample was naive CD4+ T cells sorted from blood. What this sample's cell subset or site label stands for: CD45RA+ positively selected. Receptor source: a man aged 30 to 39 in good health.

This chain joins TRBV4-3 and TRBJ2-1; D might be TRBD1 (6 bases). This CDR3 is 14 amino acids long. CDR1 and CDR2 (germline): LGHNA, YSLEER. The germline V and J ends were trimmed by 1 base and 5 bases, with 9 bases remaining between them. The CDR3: CASSQAGANNEQFF. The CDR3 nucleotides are TGCGCCAGCAGCCAAGCAGGGGCCAACAATGAGCAGTTCTTC.

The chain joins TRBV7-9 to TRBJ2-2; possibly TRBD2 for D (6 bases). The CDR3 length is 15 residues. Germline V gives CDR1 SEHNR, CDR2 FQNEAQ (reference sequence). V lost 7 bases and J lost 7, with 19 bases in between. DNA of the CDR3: TGTGCCAGCACCGCTGCGGGGCTATTTGGCGGGGAGCTGTTTTTT. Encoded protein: CASTAAGLFGGELFF. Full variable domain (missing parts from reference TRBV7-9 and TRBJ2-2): DTGVSQNPRHKITKRGQNVTFRCDPISEHNRLYWYRQTLGQGPEFLTYFQNEAQLEKSRLLSDRFSAERPKGSFSTLEIQRTEQGDSAMYLCASTAAGLFGGELFFGEGSRLTVL.

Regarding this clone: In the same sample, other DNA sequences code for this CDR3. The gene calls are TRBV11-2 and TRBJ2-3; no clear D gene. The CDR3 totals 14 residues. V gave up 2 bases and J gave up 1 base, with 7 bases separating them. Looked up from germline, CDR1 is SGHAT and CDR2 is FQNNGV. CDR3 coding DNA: TGTGCCAGCAGCTTATCGTTAGGCACAGATACGCAGTATTTT. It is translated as CASSLSLGTDTQYF. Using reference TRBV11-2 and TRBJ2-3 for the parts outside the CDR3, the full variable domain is EAGVAQSPRYKIIEKRQSVAFWCNPISGHATLYWYQQILGQGPKLLIQFQNNGVVDDSQLPKDRFSAERLKGVDSTLKIQPAKLEDSAVYLCASSLSLGTDTQYFGPGTRLTVL.

CDR3 sequence reads: CASSQGQGRTDTQYF. The CDR3 nucleotides read TGTGCCAGCAGTCAAGGACAGGGGCGCACAGATACGCAGTATTTT. The chain carries TRBV6-1 and TRBJ2-3, with 9 bases identical to TRBD1. The CDR3 spans 15 residues. Germline V gene sequence: CDR1 MNHNS, CDR2 SASEGT. Trimming removed 5 bases from V and 1 base from J; junction bases left unmatched: 4.

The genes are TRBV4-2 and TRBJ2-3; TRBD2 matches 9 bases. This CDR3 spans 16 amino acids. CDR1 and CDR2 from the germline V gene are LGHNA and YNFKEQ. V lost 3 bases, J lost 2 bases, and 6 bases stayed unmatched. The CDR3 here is CASSQDSGRVTDTQYF. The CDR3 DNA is TGTGCCAGCAGCCAGGATAGCGGGAGAGTCACAGATACGCAGTATTTT.

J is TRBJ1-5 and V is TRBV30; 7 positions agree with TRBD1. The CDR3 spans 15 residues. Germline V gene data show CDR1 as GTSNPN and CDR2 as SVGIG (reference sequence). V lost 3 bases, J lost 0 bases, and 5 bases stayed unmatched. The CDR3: CAWRRQGNSNQPQHF. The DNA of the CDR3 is TGTGCCTGGAGGAGACAGGGAAATAGCAATCAGCCCCAGCATTTT. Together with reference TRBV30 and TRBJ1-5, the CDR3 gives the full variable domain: SQTIHQWPATLVQPVGSPLSLECTVEGTSNPNLYWYRQAAGRGLQLLFYSVGIGQISSEVPQNLSASRPQDRQFILSSKKLLLSDSGFYLCAWRRQGNSNQPQHFGDGTRLSIL.